The 6 T cell receptor beta chains presented below share a single source sample, sequenced in a study of T cells in tuberculosis. Documented time point: new active TB diagnosis, blood taken before or within 7 days of starting treatment. The assay was immunoSEQ multiplex PCR, and TCRdb's table has in-frame clones only and misses some. The sample has under 40,000 clones; 86% are singletons. Source: PBMCs, taken at tuberculosis diagnosis. These receptors were taken from an adult with tuberculosis.

V gene TRBV5-1 combines with J gene TRBJ1-1, with a weak D call TRBD1 (5 bases). Trimming removed 0 bases from V and 5 bases from J, with 14 bases in between. Looked up from germline, CDR1 is SGHRS and CDR2 is YFSETQ. CDR3 length equals 15 residues. In nucleotides, the CDR3 is TGCGCCAGCAGCTTGGGTGGGTTAAAGGGGACTGAAGCTTTCTTT. Translation: CASSLGGLKGTEAFF.

The sample holds one count of this clone. This chain connects TRBV14 to TRBJ2-2, with 13 nucleotides matching TRBD2. The CDR3 runs 16 residues. The J segment lost 6 bases and the V segment lost 4 bases, leaving 5 bases of the junction unmatched. The germline CDR1 and CDR2 sequences are SGHDN and FVKESK. The CDR3 nucleotides are TGTGCCAGCAGCCCCGGACTAGCGGGAGTTTCCGGGGAGCTGTTTTTT. Translated, it gives CASSPGLAGVSGELFF. The whole variable domain, filled in from reference TRBV14 and TRBJ2-2, reads EAGVTQFPSHSVIEKGQTVTLRCDPISGHDNLYWYRRVMGKEIKFLLHFVKESKQDESGMPNNRFLAERTGGTYSTLKVQPAELEDSGVYFCASSPGLAGVSGELFFGEGSRLTVL.

The chain recombines TRBV6-4 with TRBJ1-1, with D possibly matching TRBD1 (5 bases). This CDR3 comprises 13 residues. V was shortened by 6 bases and J by 0 bases, with 8 bases between the two germline ends. The germline CDR1 and CDR2 sequences are MRHNA and SNTAGT. DNA for the CDR3: TGTGCCAGCAGACGGGGGGTGAACACTGAAGCTTTCTTT. This sequence encodes CASRRGVNTEAFF.

The J gene is TRBJ2-5, the V gene TRBV14; D unresolved. CDR1 SGHDN and CDR2 FVKESK come from the germline V gene. Trimming took 1 base from V and 1 from J, leaving 10 bases between them. There are 15 residues in the CDR3. As DNA, the CDR3 is TGTGCCAGCAGCCAAGCTAAGCGTACCCAAGAGACCCAGTACTTC. As protein: CASSQAKRTQETQYF.

The rearrangement links TRBV2 to TRBJ1-1; D is ambiguous. V lost 5 bases to trimming and J lost 0 bases, with 13 bases between them. Germline CDR1 reads SNHLY; CDR2 reads FYNNEI. The CDR3 contains 15 residues. The CDR3 region is CASSSSTPLNTEAFF. In nucleotides, the CDR3 is TGTGCCAGCAGTTCCTCGACACCCCTGAACACTGAAGCTTTCTTT.

The rearrangement joins TRBV29-1 to TRBJ1-1; D remains unclear. The germline CDR1 and CDR2 sequences are SQVTM and ANQGSEA. Trimming removed 3 bases from V and 0 bases from J, with 11 bases in between. The length of the CDR3 is 14 residues. Here the CDR3 DNA reads TGCAGCGTTGACCCGACTGCGATGAACACTGAAGCTTTCTTT. Amino acid sequence: CSVDPTAMNTEAFF.